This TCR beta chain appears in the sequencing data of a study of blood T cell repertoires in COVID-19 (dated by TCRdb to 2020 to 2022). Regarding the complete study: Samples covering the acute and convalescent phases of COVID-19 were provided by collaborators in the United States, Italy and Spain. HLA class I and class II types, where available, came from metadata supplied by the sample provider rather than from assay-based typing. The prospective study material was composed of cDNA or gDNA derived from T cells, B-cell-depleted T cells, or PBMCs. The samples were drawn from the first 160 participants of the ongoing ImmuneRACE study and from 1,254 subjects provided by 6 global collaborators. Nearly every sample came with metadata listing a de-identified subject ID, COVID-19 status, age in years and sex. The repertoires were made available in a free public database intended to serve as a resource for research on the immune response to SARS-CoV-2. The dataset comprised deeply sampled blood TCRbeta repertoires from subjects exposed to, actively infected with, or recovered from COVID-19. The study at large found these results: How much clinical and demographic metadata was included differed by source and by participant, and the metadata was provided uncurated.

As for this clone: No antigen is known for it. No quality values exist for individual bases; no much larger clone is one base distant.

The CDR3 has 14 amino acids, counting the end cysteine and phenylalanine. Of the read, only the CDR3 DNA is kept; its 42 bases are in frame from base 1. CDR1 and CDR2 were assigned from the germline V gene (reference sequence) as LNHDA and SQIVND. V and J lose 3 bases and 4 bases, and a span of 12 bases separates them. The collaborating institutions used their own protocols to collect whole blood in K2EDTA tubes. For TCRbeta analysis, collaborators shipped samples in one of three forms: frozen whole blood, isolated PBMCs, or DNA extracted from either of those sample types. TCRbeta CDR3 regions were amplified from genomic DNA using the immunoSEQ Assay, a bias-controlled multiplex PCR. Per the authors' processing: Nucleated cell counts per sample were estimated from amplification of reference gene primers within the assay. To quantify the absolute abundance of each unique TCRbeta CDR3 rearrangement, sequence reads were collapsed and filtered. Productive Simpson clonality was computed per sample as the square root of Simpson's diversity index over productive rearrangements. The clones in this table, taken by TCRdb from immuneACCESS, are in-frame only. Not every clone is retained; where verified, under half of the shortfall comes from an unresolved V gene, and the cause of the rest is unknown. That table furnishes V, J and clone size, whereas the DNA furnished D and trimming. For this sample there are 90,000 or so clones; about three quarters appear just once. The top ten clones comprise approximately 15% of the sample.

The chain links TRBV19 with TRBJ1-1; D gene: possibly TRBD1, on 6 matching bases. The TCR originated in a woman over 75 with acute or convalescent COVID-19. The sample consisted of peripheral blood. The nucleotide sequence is TGTGCCAGTAGTATCAGGGGAGGGGGCACTGAAGCTTTCTTT. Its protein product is CASSIRGGGTEAFF.